Included here is one T cell receptor beta chain sequence, with context. One junction end does not reproduce the germline sequence, and a read error may be involved. CDR3 size: 14 residues. CDR1 SSHAT and CDR2 FNYEAQ come from the germline V gene (reference sequence). The data are from a study of T cell changes during pregnancy in multiple sclerosis. Only in-frame clones appear in the TCRdb table, and some are missing; sequencing was by immunoSEQ multiplex PCR. The table records 30,000 to 45,000 clones, about 92% of them present only once. The sample here was CD4+ T cells from peripheral blood mononuclear cells, taken in the third trimester of pregnancy. The chain employs TRBV7-7 and TRBJ2-5; a weak D match, TRBD1 (6 bases). This TCR was recovered from a female donor in good health, enrolled as a control in a pregnancy study. CDR3 bases: TGTGCTAGCAGCTCTACAGGGTACGGGGAGACCCAGTACTTC. Amino acids: CASSSTGYGETQYF.